Included here is one T cell receptor beta chain sequence, with context. It has no known antigen specificity. Per-base quality was not reported, and no clone a single base away is much larger than it. In total, roughly 670 healthy bone marrow donors made up the cohort. At the time of sampling, every cohort member was nominally healthy, though immune exposures that went unrecorded were likely present. The donor was CMV seronegative and was included in the group of around 320 seronegative cohort members. Every donor gave a peripheral blood sample, and the peripheral blood mononuclear cells from that sample were used for TCR beta sequencing. The Qiagen DNeasy Blood Extraction Kit was used to extract genomic DNA from the blood cell samples. The data stem from a study of cytomegalovirus exposure and HLA in healthy donors (dated 2017 in TCRdb). In the study overall: In an earlier analysis of 550 to 750 of the donors, approximately 260 Gb of sequence data and 100 million or so unique TCR beta sequences from about 190 million T cells were reported. An early release covering more than 500 HLA-typed donors comprised roughly 300 gigabases of sequencing data and tens of millions of unique TCR sequences. Of the roughly 400 genotyped donors, about 80% fell in the genetic ancestry cluster associated with self-reported Caucasian donors. The study was designed to test whether signatures of past pathogen exposure could be identified by cataloging public T cell receptors. The study profiled the T cell repertoires of 666 subjects by immunosequencing and related them to cytomegalovirus serostatus. Along with the approximately 700-subject first cohort, a separate validation cohort of over a hundred different subjects was used. To predict cytomegalovirus infection status, the study combined high-throughput TCR immunosequencing, statistical association of individual TCRs with disease status, and machine learning. A later analysis re-analyzed previously published TCR beta repertoires from 666 donors and added high-resolution HLA genotyping to study TCR occurrence patterns. Rather than using new phenotypic data, the later analysis identified candidate immune exposures from TCR beta sequences and from how often those sequences occurred across donors. To decide whether each TCR beta V gene segment behaved as functional or pseudogenic, an earlier analysis of some 600 of the donors relied on high-throughput TCR beta sequencing. Donor age, sex, ethnicity and CMV serostatus were collected together with the repertoire data. A later genetic analysis used genome-wide SNP genotypes for about 65% of the roughly 700 donors, treating that subset as a discovery cohort. Every discovery cohort repertoire had been produced on one sequencing platform. Class I and class II HLA loci were covered by the typing at four-digit resolution. The number of typed donors differed by locus: about 620-630 for A, B, C, DRB1 and DQB1; roughly 510 for DQA1; approximately 610 for DPA1; and about 450 for DPB1. Four to six DR-DQ haplotypes were handled as single units for association and clustering, since linkage in the cohort was strong. Among some 400 genotyped donors of the cohort, an average of approximately 240,000 unique TCR beta nucleotide sequences was sequenced per donor, of which 15% to 20% were non-productive. What the work shows at the level of the full study, not this receptor alone: In vitro tests confirmed that a few of the cytomegalovirus-associated TCR beta chains recognize cytomegalovirus antigens. Cytomegalovirus status was reported to be diagnosed by the classifier with high specificity and sensitivity in both the original and validation cohorts. According to the authors, the approach could potentially be generalized to other disease states and immunological phenotypes. Because counts were too low, some 17 rarely observed V segments, including chromosome 9 orphons, were left out of the earlier analysis of several hundred of the donors. Sequencing depth was assumed to be roughly uniform across donors in the presence/absence analyses, though that assumption may not hold. In the study, approximately 160 TCR beta chains were listed as associated with cytomegalovirus. In an earlier analysis of 587 of the donors, most TCR beta V segments were observed in productive rearrangements about 87% or about 30% of the time, broadly matching IMGT annotations. In a later analysis, TCR association rates were found to vary across HLA loci, with the most associated TCRs seen for DRB1 alleles and the fewest for HLA-C alleles. A further reported finding was that TCR beta sequences accurately predicted the HLA-A and HLA-B alleles for most subjects in the first cohort. Some IMGT-functional V segments, including TRBV6-2 and TRBV6-3, could not be distinguished by the 87-base-pair reads and were therefore excluded. Strong co-occurrence of HLA alleles, especially DR and DQ, made assigning TCR associations to individual alleles difficult. Linkage disequilibrium might explain the correlated functional status among segregating V segments, but an unknown experimental factor could not be excluded. In a later analysis, most CMV-associated TCR beta chains were found to appear HLA-restricted, with HLA associations seemingly driven largely by CMV exposure. In a later genetic analysis, fewer N-insertions in productive TCRs were reported among donors in an Asian-associated ancestry cluster than the roughly 710-donor mean. An association between a missense DCLRE1C variant and V-gene and J-gene trimming of TCR beta chains was found in a later genetic analysis and replicated in an independent cohort. Most TCR sequences were seen in very few donors, while some public TCRs were found in many individuals. In a later analysis, HLA-associated TCR beta chains showed more clonal expansion and lower generation probabilities than non-associated chains that were equally common. The only immune exposure information available for the cohort was CMV serostatus. A later analysis associated about 17,000 TCR beta sequences with specific HLA alleles at a false discovery rate of 0.05. The cohort was sequenced for TCR beta chains only, and without alpha or paired-chain data the features that could be detected were limited. In a later analysis, several top co-occurrence clusters were reported to appear linked to parvovirus B19, influenza, CMV and Epstein-Barr virus. A cluster of highly shared sequence variants was judged likely to represent a technical artifact of the sequencing pipeline. Because HLA typing was missing for some donors at each locus, association tests included only the typed subset.

Libraries came from the immunoSEQ multiplex PCR assay. The multiplex PCR relied on a mix of 60 forward primers for TCR Vbeta segments and 13 reverse primers for TCR Jbeta segments. The CDR3 region of rearranged TCR beta genes was amplified from genomic DNA with a multiplex PCR assay. On the Illumina HiSeq System, the amplified TCR beta libraries were sequenced as 87-base-pair reads. As for the authors' bioinformatics: A later analysis counted about 82 million unique TCR beta chains across the 666 repertoires, and some 11 million of these chains were shared by at least two donors. Raw reads were error-corrected and collapsed into unique sequences with a nearest-neighbor algorithm that merged closely related sequences to remove PCR and sequencing errors. Alignment of CDR3 sequences to IMGT reference sequences was used to assign V, D and J gene segments. For a sequence to be retained, at least a six-nucleotide match to both a V gene segment and a J gene segment was required. A rearrangement was called productive if the CDR3 had no stop codons and remained in frame with V and J, and every other rearrangement was called non-productive. Following IMGT convention, CDR3 was defined as the stretch from the second conserved V-encoded cysteine up to the conserved J-encoded phenylalanine. The earlier analysis of approximately 590 of the donors excluded any sequence lacking an unambiguous match to a single V gene segment. In an earlier analysis of several hundred of the donors, V segments were called functional above 56.7% productive rearrangements and were called segregating when the between-donor standard deviation exceeded 5%. A statistical classification framework was built to diagnose cytomegalovirus status from the catalog of TCR beta chain sequences. V and J gene assignment, in a later analysis, came from comparing TCR nucleotide sequences with IMGT/GENE-DB human TR gene sequences. A later analysis assigned CDR3 sequences and most-parsimonious VDJ recombination scenarios with the TCRdist pipeline. In a later analysis, each TCR beta chain was defined by its CDR3 amino acid sequence together with its V-gene family, and reads without a unique V-gene family were excluded. In a later analysis, a few hundred highly shared, low-generation-probability nucleotide sequences were removed to address suspected cross-contamination and a sequencing artifact. For each public chain, a later analysis derived a clonal expansion index from normalized ranks of inferred template counts within each repertoire. A later analysis computed generation probabilities with a VDJ recombination model fitted to out-of-frame rearrangements, and checked the results against IGoR. In a later analysis, TCR-TCR, TCR-HLA and TCR-CMV co-occurrence was scored with hypergeometric tests, and a repertoire-size bias correction was applied to TCR pairs. In a later analysis, false discovery rates were estimated by permuting HLA or CMV assignments 20 times. In a later analysis, co-occurring TCRs were grouped using DBSCAN, and TCRdist sequence similarity was added for clustering within HLA-allele-positive subsets. Repertoires with fewer than 30,000 or more than 120,000 public chains, plus five repertoires with anomalous nucleotide sharing, were excluded from co-occurrence clustering. TCRdb provides this immuneACCESS table in a form limited to in-frame rearrangements. Some clones are lacking; in checked studies, under half of them reflect an unresolved V gene, and why the rest are absent is not known. That table is the source of V, J and clone size, and D and trimming were worked out from the DNA. The sample contains about 170,000 clones, approximately 75% of them found a single time. The ten largest clonotypes hold roughly 2% of the sample.

CDR1 is given as SEHNR and CDR2 as FQNEAQ, both from the germline V gene (reference sequence). V drops 4 bases and J drops 3 bases, leaving 7 bases in between. From the cysteine up to the phenylalanine, the CDR3 has a length of 13 residues. Kept here is only the CDR3 DNA, which spans 39 bases and is read in frame from base 1. In this chain, TRBV7-9 is recombined with TRBJ2-1, and possibly TRBD2, on 6 matching bases. This receptor was identified in a woman aged 18-29 years in good health and CMV-seronegative. Sequenced material: PBMCs. CDR3 protein: CASSSGVYNEQFF. The bases read TGTGCCAGCAGCTCGGGGGTCTACAATGAGCAGTTCTTC.